The rows below give T cell receptor beta chains drawn from one sample of a study of T cell repertoires in cytomegalovirus infection. Using its own MiXCR run on the reads, TCRdb lists one record per CDR3 protein. The data hold roughly 310,000 distinct CDR3 sequences, with roughly 17% observed a single time. Sequenced: PBMCs. The receptors were gathered from a human donor in good health (CMV status not recorded). Some clones in this sample may be carry-over from other donors' samples. CDR3s include the opening cysteine and the closing phenylalanine or tryptophan. The D gene is left open where the match is weak. Size tells how often a clone was seen (once, few, many) or the class of an expanded clone, and some rows leave it out.

clone_size j_call d_call v_call cdr3_nt cdr3_aa
- TRBJ2-1 - TRBV11-2 TGTGCCAGCAGCTTCCTTCGGGGGTTCAATGAGCAGTTCTTC CASSFLRGFNEQFF
- TRBJ1-2 - TRBV5-1 TGCGCCAGCAGCTTGGAACAGGTCAACGGCTATGGCTACACCTTC CASSLEQVNGYGYTF
- TRBJ1-2 - TRBV6-1 TGTGCCAGCAGGTCCGGGACTCTGCTCCATAACTATGGCTACACCTTC CASRSGTLLHNYGYTF
many TRBJ1-6 - TRBV28 TGTGCCAGCAGGTCGGGTGAGGAGGGTGATTCACCCCTCCACTTT CASRSGEEGDSPLHF
few TRBJ2-5 TRBD2 TRBV7-8 TGTGCCAGCAGCTTAGCGCCGCGGGGGAACCAAGAGACCCAGTACTTC CASSLAPRGNQETQYF
few TRBJ1-6 TRBD1 TRBV6-1 TGTGCCAGCAGCGGTAATGGACAGGGAGGTTCACCCCTCCACTTT CASSGNGQGGSPLHF
many TRBJ2-1 - TRBV28 TGTGCCAGCAGCCCGATATCATCCTACAATGAGCAGTTCTTC CASSPISSYNEQFF
once TRBJ2-1 - TRBV3-1 TGTGCCAGCAGCCAAGCACGGACTTTTTACAATGAGCAGTTCTTC CASSQARTFYNEQFF
few TRBJ1-1 TRBD1 TRBV28 TGTGCCAGCAGTGCTGACCCCGGGGACAGAGAAGCTTTCTTT CASSADPGDREAFF
- TRBJ1-2 - TRBV7-7 TGTGCTAGCAGCTTAGCCTCTTCGGGACTCTATGGCTACACCTTC CASSLASSGLYGYTF
- TRBJ1-2 - TRBV6-2/TRBV6-3 TGTGCCAGCAGTCCAGAACCTACAGGGTACTATGGCTACACCTTC CASSPEPTGYYGYTF
- TRBJ1-6 - TRBV6-1 TGTGCCAGCAGTACCAGGAGAGGGACTTATAATTCACCCCTCCACTTT CASSTRRGTYNSPLHF
few TRBJ1-5 - TRBV20-1 TGCAGTGCTCCTCAGGGTTGGCATCAGCCCCAGCATTTT CSAPQGWHQPQHF
many TRBJ2-7 - TRBV7-8 TGTGCCAGCACCACAGGGCTGGGGGACGAGCAGTACTTC CASTTGLGDEQYF
- TRBJ2-2 - TRBV10-3 TGTGCCATCGCCGGGGTCCCCAACACCGGGGAGCTGTTTTTT CAIAGVPNTGELFF
- TRBJ2-2 - TRBV4-3 TGCGCCAGCAGCCAAGCGTCGGGAGAGGGGAACACCGGGGAGCTGTTTTTT CASSQASGEGNTGELFF
- TRBJ2-7 TRBD1 TRBV6-2/TRBV6-3 TGTGCCAGCAGGGACAGGGTCCACGAGCAGTACTTC CASRDRVHEQYF
- TRBJ1-2 - TRBV28 TGTGCCAGCAGTTTAAAGGCCTCTCGGGACTTC CASSLKASRDF
- TRBJ1-1 - TRBV6-5 TGTGCCAGCAGTTACTGGAAGGGGGGAGGGAACACTGAAGCTTTCTTT CASSYWKGGGNTEAFF
few TRBJ1-6 - TRBV6-2/TRBV6-3 TGTGCCAGCAGTTACTCGGGAGGAGAGAGGTCACCCCTCCACTTT CASSYSGGERSPLHF
- TRBJ1-2 - TRBV5-4 TGTGCCAGCAGCTTGGGGGGCCGGGGGGGGACCGGCTATGGCTACACCTTC CASSLGGRGGTGYGYTF
many TRBJ1-1 - TRBV11-2 TGTGCCAGCAGCCGACCCGTCCGGGCCATAAACGGGGACACTGAAGCTTTCTTT CASSRPVRAINGDTEAFF
many TRBJ2-5 TRBD2 TRBV7-2 TGTGCCAGCAGCTTACTCGGGGCCCGGCCTAGCGGGGGCCGAGAGACCCAGTACTTC CASSLLGARPSGGRETQYF
- TRBJ1-1 - TRBV12-3/TRBV12-4 TGTGCCAGCAGTTTAGGCAGGGGCTGGAGGACTGAAGCTTTCTTT CASSLGRGWRTEAFF
- TRBJ2-1 - TRBV6-2/TRBV6-3 TGTGCCAGCACAGAAGGTTTTCGGCTTTATGAGCAGTTCTTC CASTEGFRLYEQFF
- TRBJ1-4 - TRBV5-1 TGCGCCAGCACCAGTTCCGCCGGAGGGGCAACTAATGAAAAACTGTTTTTT CASTSSAGGATNEKLFF
many TRBJ1-5 - TRBV6-1 TGTGCCAGCAGTGAAGCGCCGATAGGGGAGCCCCAGCATTTT CASSEAPIGEPQHF
- TRBJ1-2 - TRBV29-1 TGCAGCGTTGAGCGTGGGGGCGATGGCTACACCTTC CSVERGGDGYTF
many TRBJ1-1 - TRBV7-2 TGTGCCAGCAGCCCCCGGGGGGGGAGCATGAACACTGAAGCTTTCTTT CASSPRGGSMNTEAFF
many TRBJ2-1 - TRBV11-3 TGTGCCAGCAGCTTAGATATTGGACAGCACAATGAGCAGTTCTTC CASSLDIGQHNEQFF
few TRBJ2-1 - TRBV3-1 TGTGCCAGCAGCCACCGAGGGGGGAATGAGCAGTTCTTC CASSHRGGNEQFF
few TRBJ1-5 - TRBV4-1 TGCGCCAGCAGCCAACCCGACCGCAATCAGCCCCAGCATTTT CASSQPDRNQPQHF
once TRBJ2-1 TRBD1 TRBV25-1 TGTGCCAGCAGGATGACAGGGTTAAGTAATGAGCAGTTCTTC CASRMTGLSNEQFF
many TRBJ2-6 - TRBV5-6 TGTGCCAGCAGCTTCTCCCAGACTCAGGGGGTCCTGACTTTC CASSFSQTQGVLTF
- TRBJ2-1 - TRBV12-3/TRBV12-4 TGTGCCACCGTGCCCCAGGGTTTGACCTACAATGAGCAGTTCTTC CATVPQGLTYNEQFF
- TRBJ2-7 - TRBV7-9 TGTGCCAGCAGCTTAAATGGACACGAGCAGTACTTC CASSLNGHEQYF
many TRBJ1-2 TRBD1 TRBV12-3/TRBV12-4 TGTGCCAGCACCAGGACAGGGTCCGGCTACACCTTC CASTRTGSGYTF
few TRBJ1-2 - TRBV3-1 TGTGCCAGCAGCCAAGGCTCCGGGGGCTTCCTAACTAACTATGGCTACACCTTC CASSQGSGGFLTNYGYTF
- TRBJ1-2 - TRBV7-9 TGTGCCAGCAGCTCACCTGAGGGGAACTATGGCTACACCTTC CASSSPEGNYGYTF
many TRBJ2-5 - TRBV10-3 TGTGCCATCAGTGAGTTCGTGGGGGGCCAACAAGAGACCCAGTACTTC CAISEFVGGQQETQYF
many TRBJ2-1 - TRBV7-2 TGTGCCAGCAGCTTAGTTCTCCGGGAGATAGTAGGCAATGAGCAGTTCTTC CASSLVLREIVGNEQFF
few TRBJ2-1 - TRBV27 TGTGCCAGCAGCCTAAACGGGGACGGCTACAATGAGCAGTTCTTC CASSLNGDGYNEQFF
many TRBJ1-1 - TRBV7-2 TGTGCCAGCAGCCGCGGACGGTCGAACACTGAAGCTTTCTTT CASSRGRSNTEAFF
- TRBJ1-1 TRBD1 TRBV20-1 TGCAGTGCTAGACGAGCAGGGGGCACTGAAGCTTTCTTT CSARRAGGTEAFF
- TRBJ2-4 - TRBV5-4 TGTGCCAGCAGCTTGGCCGGCAGCGGGCTTCAGTACTTC CASSLAGSGLQYF
- TRBJ2-1 TRBD2 TRBV12-5 TGTGCTAGTGTCATGACTAGCGGGGGGAGCTCCTACAATGAGCAGTTCTTC CASVMTSGGSSYNEQFF
few TRBJ2-7 - TRBV6-1 TGTGCCAGCAGTCGGACAGCGGCCTACGAGCAGTACTTC CASSRTAAYEQYF
- TRBJ1-2 - TRBV5-1 TGCGCCAGCAGCCCATGGGGAGGCAACACCCGATCCAACTATGGCTACACCTTC CASSPWGGNTRSNYGYTF